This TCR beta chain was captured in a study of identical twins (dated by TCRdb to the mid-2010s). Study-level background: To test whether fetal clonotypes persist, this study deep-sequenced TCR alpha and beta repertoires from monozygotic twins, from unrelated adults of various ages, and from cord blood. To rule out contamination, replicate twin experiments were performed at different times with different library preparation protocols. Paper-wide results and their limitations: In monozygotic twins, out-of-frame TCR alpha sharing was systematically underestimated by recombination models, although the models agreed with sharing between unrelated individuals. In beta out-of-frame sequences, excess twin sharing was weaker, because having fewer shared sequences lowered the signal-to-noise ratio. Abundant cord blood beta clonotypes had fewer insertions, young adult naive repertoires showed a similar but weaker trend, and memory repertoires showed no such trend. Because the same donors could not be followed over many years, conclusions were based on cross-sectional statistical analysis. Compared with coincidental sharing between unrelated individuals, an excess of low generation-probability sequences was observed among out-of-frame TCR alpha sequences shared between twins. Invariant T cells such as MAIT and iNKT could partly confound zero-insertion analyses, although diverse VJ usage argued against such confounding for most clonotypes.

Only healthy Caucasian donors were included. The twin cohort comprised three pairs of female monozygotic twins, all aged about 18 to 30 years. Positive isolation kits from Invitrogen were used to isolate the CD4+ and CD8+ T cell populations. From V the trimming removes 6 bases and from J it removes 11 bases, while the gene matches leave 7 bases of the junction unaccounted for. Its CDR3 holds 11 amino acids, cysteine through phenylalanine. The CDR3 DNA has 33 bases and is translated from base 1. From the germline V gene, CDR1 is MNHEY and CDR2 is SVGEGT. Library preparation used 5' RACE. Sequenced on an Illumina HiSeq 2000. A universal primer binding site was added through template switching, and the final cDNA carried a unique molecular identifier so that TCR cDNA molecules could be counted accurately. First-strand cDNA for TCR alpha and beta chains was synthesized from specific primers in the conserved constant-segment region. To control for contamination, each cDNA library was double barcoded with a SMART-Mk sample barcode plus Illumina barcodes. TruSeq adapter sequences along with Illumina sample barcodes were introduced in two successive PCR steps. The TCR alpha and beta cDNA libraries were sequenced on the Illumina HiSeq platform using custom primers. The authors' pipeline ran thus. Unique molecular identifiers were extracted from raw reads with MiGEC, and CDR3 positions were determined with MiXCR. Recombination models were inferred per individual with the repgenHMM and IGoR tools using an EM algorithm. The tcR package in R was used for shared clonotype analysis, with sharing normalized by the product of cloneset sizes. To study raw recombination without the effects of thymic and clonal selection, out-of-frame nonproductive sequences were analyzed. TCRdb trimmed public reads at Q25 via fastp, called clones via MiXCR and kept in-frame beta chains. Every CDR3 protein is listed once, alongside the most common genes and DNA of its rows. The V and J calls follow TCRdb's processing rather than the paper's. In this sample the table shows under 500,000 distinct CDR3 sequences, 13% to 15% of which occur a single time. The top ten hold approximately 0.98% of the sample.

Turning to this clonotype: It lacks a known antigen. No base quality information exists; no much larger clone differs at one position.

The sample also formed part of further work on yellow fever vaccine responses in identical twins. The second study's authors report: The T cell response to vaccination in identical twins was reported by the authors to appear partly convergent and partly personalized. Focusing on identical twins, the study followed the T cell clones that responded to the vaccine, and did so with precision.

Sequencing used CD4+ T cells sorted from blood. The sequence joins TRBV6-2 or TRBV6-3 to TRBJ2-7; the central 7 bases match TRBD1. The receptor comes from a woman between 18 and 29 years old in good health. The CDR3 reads CASSQGQDEYF. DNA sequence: TGTGCCAGCAGCCAAGGACAGGACGAGTACTTC.